This passage covers 9 T cell receptor beta chains from one sample sequenced in a study of CD8 T cells in ankylosing spondylitis. TCRdb reanalysed the 5' RACE reads using MiXCR and keeps one entry per CDR3 protein. This repertoire shows about 320,000 distinct CDR3 sequences, roughly 12% found once; its top ten account for roughly 9.1%. The sequenced sample was blood, either unsorted or a sorted T cell fraction (not recorded which). These receptors were collected from a female donor with ankylosing spondylitis or in good health (not recorded which).

The V and J genes are TRBV7-9 and TRBJ2-7; unclear D gene. CDR1 is SEHNR and CDR2 is FQNEAQ in the germline V gene (reference sequence). This CDR3 has 17 residues. The germline V and J ends were trimmed by 4 bases and 6 bases, with 25 bases remaining between them. CDR3 protein: CASSSSRSVRSVFEQYF. CDR3 coding DNA: TGTGCCAGCAGCTCCTCTCGAAGTGTACGGTCGGTTTTCGAGCAGTACTTC.

This clonotype was detected many times. The V and J genes are TRBV27 and TRBJ2-1; perhaps D is TRBD1 or TRBD2 (6 bases each). CDR3 length: 14 residues. With 5 bases removed from V and 4 bases from J, the gap between germline ends came to 12 bases. Germline loops: CDR1 MNHEY, CDR2 SMNVEV (reference sequence). DNA of the CDR3: TGTGCCAGCAGTATACGGAGGGGGTACAATGAGCAGTTCTTC. Translation gives CASSIRRGYNEQFF.

This clonotype has only a few counts. The chain carries TRBV28 and TRBJ1-1; D is undetermined. In germline, CDR1 is MDHEN, CDR2 SYDVKM. The CDR3 loop spans 13 amino acids. V lost 5 bases and J lost 4, with 11 bases in between. CDR3 nucleotides: TGTGCCAGCAGTGAAGTCAGTGCCACTGAAGCTTTCTTT. Its protein product is CASSEVSATEAFF.

This clonotype was picked up a small number of times. V gene TRBV11-2 combines with J gene TRBJ2-1; D is unresolved. The CDR3 contains 14 residues. V lost 5 bases, J lost 10 bases, and 18 bases lay in between. CDR1 is SGHAT and CDR2 is FQNNGV in the germline V gene. This CDR3 is CASSRRLPLKEQFF. DNA for the CDR3: TGTGCCAGCAGCCGGCGTCTTCCGCTCAAAGAGCAGTTCTTC.

This clonotype was seen at least ten times. The chain couples TRBV20-1 to TRBJ1-1, with D perhaps TRBD1 (5 bases). Per the germline V gene, CDR1 is DFQATT and CDR2 is SNEGSKA (reference sequence). Deletions cut 6 bases from V and 0 bases from J, with 17 bases between. This CDR3 has 15 residues. The CDR3 loop reads CSARPLRGLNTEAFF. The CDR3 DNA sequence: TGCAGTGCCCGGCCGCTAAGGGGCCTGAACACTGAAGCTTTCTTT.

This clonotype was seen a handful of times. Written as DNA, the CDR3 is TGTGCCAGCAGCTTAGGGGCGGGTAGACAAGCTTTCTTT. Amino acid sequence: CASSLGAGRQAFF. V is TRBV7-2 and J is TRBJ1-1; D not resolved. The ends were cut back, 1 base at V and 9 bases at J, with 12 bases in the middle. Germline assignment: CDR1 SGHTA and CDR2 FQGNSA. This CDR3 has 13 amino acids.

The CDR3 region has the DNA TGTGCCACCAGTGACCGGGAACAGGGATTCGGGGAGCTGTTTTTT. It translates to CATSDREQGFGELFF. This chain uses TRBV24-1 with TRBJ2-2, with D perhaps TRBD1 (6 bases). Germline CDR1 and CDR2: KGHDR and SFDVKD. The CDR3 totals 15 residues. Trimming removed 4 bases at V and 7 bases at J, with 15 bases between.

The sample holds a few counts of this clonotype. The V gene is TRBV12-3 or TRBV12-4, the J gene TRBJ2-7; 7 nucleotides agree with TRBD2. The V segment lost 1 base and the J segment 4 bases; nucleotides outside the gene matches: 16. The CDR3 covers 18 residues. This CDR3 reads CASSLVKGFGGSSYEQYF. CDR3 DNA sequence: TGTGCCAGCAGTTTAGTTAAGGGGTTTGGCGGGAGCAGTTACGAGCAGTACTTC.

This clonotype showed up many times. The rearrangement links TRBV20-1 to TRBJ2-1; 7 bases line up with TRBD1. The germline V gene has CDR1 DFQATT and CDR2 SNEGSKA (reference sequence). The junction had 13 bases not matched to a gene; V was cut back by 6 bases and J by 2 bases. This CDR3 has 16 residues. In nucleotides, the CDR3 is TGCAGTGCAAACGACCGGGGACAGAGAGCCTACAATGAGCAGTTCTTC. The encoded protein is CSANDRGQRAYNEQFF.